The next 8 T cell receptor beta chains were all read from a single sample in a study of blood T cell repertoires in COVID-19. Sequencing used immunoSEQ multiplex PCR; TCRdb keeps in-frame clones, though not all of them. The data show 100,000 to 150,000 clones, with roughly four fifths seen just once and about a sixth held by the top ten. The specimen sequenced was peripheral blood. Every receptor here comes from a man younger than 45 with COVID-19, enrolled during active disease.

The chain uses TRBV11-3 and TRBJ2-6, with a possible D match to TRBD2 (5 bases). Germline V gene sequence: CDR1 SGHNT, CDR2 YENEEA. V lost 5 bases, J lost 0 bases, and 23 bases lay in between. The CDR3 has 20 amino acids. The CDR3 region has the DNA TGTGCCAGCAGCCGTACCACTGGGAGCGGCGTTTTCTCTGGGGCCAACGTCCTGACTTTC. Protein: CASSRTTGSGVFSGANVLTF. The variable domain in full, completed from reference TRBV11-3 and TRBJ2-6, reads EAGVVQSPRYKIIEKKQPVAFWCNPISGHNTLYWYLQNLGQGPELLIRYENEEAVDDSQLPKDRFSAERLKGVDSTLKIQPAELGDSAVYLCASSRTTGSGVFSGANVLTFGAGSRLTVL.

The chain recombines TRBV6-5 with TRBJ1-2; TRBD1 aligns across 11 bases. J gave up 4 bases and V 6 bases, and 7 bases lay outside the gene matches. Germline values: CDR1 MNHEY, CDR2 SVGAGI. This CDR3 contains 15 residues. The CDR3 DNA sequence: TGTGCCAGCAGGCAGGGACAGGGGGTGAGCTATGGCTACACCTTC. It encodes CASRQGQGVSYGYTF.

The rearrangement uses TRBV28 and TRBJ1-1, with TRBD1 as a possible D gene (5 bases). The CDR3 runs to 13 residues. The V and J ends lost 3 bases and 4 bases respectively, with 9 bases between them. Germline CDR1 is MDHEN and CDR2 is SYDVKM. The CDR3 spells CASSFKGFTEAFF. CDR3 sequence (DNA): TGTGCCAGCAGTTTTAAGGGGTTCACTGAAGCTTTCTTT.

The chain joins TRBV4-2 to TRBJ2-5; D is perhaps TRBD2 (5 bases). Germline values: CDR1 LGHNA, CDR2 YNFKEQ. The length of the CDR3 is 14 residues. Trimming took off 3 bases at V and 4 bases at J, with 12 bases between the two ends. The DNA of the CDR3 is TGTGCCAGCAGCCAGGCGGGTGGGAGAGAGACCCAGTACTTC. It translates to CASSQAGGRETQYF.

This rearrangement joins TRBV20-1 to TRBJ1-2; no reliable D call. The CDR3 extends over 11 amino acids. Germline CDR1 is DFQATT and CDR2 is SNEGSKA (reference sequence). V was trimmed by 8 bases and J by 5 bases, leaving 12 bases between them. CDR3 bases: TGCAGTCAGGAGGTTGGGTATGGCTACACCTTC. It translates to CSQEVGYGYTF.

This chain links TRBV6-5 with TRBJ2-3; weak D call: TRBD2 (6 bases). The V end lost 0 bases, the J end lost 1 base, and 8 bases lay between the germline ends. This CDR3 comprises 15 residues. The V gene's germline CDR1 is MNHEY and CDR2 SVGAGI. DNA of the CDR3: TGTGCCAGCAGTTACTCGCCGGGGGGCACAGATACGCAGTATTTT. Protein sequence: CASSYSPGGTDTQYF.

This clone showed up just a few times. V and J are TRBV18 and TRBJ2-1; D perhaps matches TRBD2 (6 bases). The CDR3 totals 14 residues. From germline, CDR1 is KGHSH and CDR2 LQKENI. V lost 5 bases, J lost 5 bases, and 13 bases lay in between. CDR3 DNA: TGTGCCAGCTCAGCACGGGAGTCAAACAATGAGCAGTTCTTC. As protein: CASSARESNNEQFF. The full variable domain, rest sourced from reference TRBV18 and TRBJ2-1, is NAGVMQNPRHLVRRRGQEARLRCSPMKGHSHVYWYRQLPEEGLKFMVYLQKENIIDESGMPKERFSAEFPKEGPSILRIQQVVRGDSAAYFCASSARESNNEQFFGPGTRLTVL.

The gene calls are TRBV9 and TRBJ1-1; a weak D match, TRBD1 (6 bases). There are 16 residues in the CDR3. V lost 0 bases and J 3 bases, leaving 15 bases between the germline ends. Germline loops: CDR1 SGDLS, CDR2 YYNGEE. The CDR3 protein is CASSVVGGREDTEAFF. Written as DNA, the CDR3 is TGTGCCAGCAGCGTAGTGGGGGGGCGCGAGGACACTGAAGCTTTCTTT.